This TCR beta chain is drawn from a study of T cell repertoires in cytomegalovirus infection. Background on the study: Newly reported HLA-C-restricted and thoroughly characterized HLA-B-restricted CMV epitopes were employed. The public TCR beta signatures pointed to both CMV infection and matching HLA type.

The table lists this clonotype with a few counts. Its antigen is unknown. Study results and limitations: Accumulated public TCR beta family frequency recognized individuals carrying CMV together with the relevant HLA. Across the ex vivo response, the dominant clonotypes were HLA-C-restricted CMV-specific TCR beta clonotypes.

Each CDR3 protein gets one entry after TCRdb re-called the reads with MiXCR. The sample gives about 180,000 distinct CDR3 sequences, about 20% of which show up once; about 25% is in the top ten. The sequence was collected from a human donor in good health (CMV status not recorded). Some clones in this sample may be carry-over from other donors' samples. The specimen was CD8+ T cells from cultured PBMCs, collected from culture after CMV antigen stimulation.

The CDR3 DNA sequence: TGTGCCAGCAGCTTAGTCGGGGAGGGGAATCGGGAGACCCAGTACTTC. Translation: CASSLVGEGNRETQYF. This chain joins TRBV7-8 and TRBJ2-5, with 7 positions matching TRBD2. The germline CDR1 and CDR2 sequences are SGHVS and FQNEAQ. CDR3 length equals 16 residues. V lost 1 base to trimming and J lost 5 bases; unmatched junction nucleotides: 10.